These T cell receptor beta chains were read from a single sample in a study of cytomegalovirus exposure and HLA in healthy donors. Only in-frame clones appear in the TCRdb table, and some are missing; sequencing was by immunoSEQ multiplex PCR. This sample has roughly 97,000 clones; about a tenth occur once, and the top ten carry under 6%. The sequencing input was PBMCs. Source of these receptors: a middle-aged man in good health and CMV-seropositive. Each CDR3 is given with its conserved first and last residue.

v_call: TRBV10-2; j_call: TRBJ2-7; cdr3_aa: CASSQDPSGGEQYF
v_call: TRBV7-9; j_call: TRBJ2-7; cdr3_aa: CASSPPEGRYEQYF
v_call: TRBV4-3; j_call: TRBJ2-7; cdr3_aa: CASSRVSSGVYEQYF
v_call: TRBV4-1; j_call: TRBJ2-5; cdr3_aa: CASSQQGGVYQETQYF
v_call: TRBV6-5; j_call: TRBJ2-1; cdr3_aa: CASSYSAASSYNEQFF
v_call: TRBV5-5; j_call: TRBJ1-2; cdr3_aa: CASSIQVNYGYTF
v_call: TRBV7-2; j_call: TRBJ2-7; cdr3_aa: CASSFDRTQYEQYF
v_call: TRBV28; j_call: TRBJ1-1; cdr3_aa: CASSPWPASDRGGTEAFF
v_call: TRBV19; j_call: TRBJ2-4; cdr3_aa: CASSTNYGQGNIQYF
v_call: TRBV6-1; j_call: TRBJ2-2; cdr3_aa: CATPGGSGELFF
v_call: TRBV7-9; j_call: TRBJ2-7; cdr3_aa: CASSPVSENEQYF
v_call: TRBV5-5; j_call: TRBJ1-1; cdr3_aa: CASTLEGGNTEAFF
v_call: TRBV4-2; j_call: TRBJ2-1; cdr3_aa: CASSQVDRVDPEQFF
v_call: TRBV5-1; j_call: TRBJ2-1; cdr3_aa: CASSQGGVGSYNEQFF
v_call: TRBV28; j_call: TRBJ2-7; cdr3_aa: CASSSSLVGGAYEQYF
v_call: TRBV29-1; j_call: TRBJ2-2; cdr3_aa: CSAIGLAGGELFF
v_call: TRBV30; j_call: NA; cdr3_aa: CAWSTGADSAYEQYF
v_call: TRBV19; j_call: TRBJ1-2; cdr3_aa: CASSTPGLGQGYGYTF
v_call: TRBV2; j_call: TRBJ1-1; cdr3_aa: CASRRGMNTEAFF
v_call: TRBV7-2; j_call: TRBJ2-7; cdr3_aa: CASSSSGRAEQYF
v_call: TRBV18; j_call: TRBJ2-1; cdr3_aa: CASSPPQGALNEQFF
v_call: TRBV7-9; j_call: TRBJ2-3; cdr3_aa: CASSTSSGGTDTQYF
v_call: TRBV28; j_call: TRBJ2-3; cdr3_aa: CATVDRGRTDTQYF
v_call: TRBV5-1; j_call: TRBJ2-1; cdr3_aa: CASSLRDSSANEQFF
v_call: TRBV9; j_call: TRBJ2-3; cdr3_aa: CASSFGQGFLDTQYF
v_call: TRBV5-1; j_call: TRBJ2-6; cdr3_aa: CASSLGLSSGGANVLTF
v_call: TRBV5-8; j_call: TRBJ2-6; cdr3_aa: CASSLGTRPGANVLTF
v_call: TRBV28; j_call: TRBJ1-2; cdr3_aa: CASSVGTGNYGYTF
v_call: TRBV7-9; j_call: TRBJ2-1; cdr3_aa: CASSHRDSTYNEQFF
v_call: TRBV7-3; j_call: TRBJ2-7; cdr3_aa: CASSPAGDKAEQYF
v_call: TRBV6-5; j_call: TRBJ1-2; cdr3_aa: CASSYSGTVSNYGYTF
v_call: TRBV4-3; j_call: TRBJ2-7; cdr3_aa: CASSPSLASGRAPEQYF
v_call: TRBV7-9; j_call: TRBJ2-2; cdr3_aa: CASRPLTGVTGELFF
v_call: TRBV4-2; j_call: TRBJ2-1; cdr3_aa: CASSQLTSQPFGDEQFF
v_call: TRBV18; j_call: TRBJ1-2; cdr3_aa: CASSPTTGPYGYTF
v_call: TRBV14; j_call: TRBJ2-5; cdr3_aa: CASSQDQGKETQYF
v_call: TRBV28; j_call: TRBJ2-3; cdr3_aa: CASSIISTSGSTDTQYF
v_call: TRBV5-4; j_call: TRBJ1-1; cdr3_aa: CASSLSTGGTEAFF
v_call: TRBV6-4; j_call: TRBJ2-2; cdr3_aa: CASSLSNTGELFF
v_call: TRBV29-1; j_call: TRBJ1-1; cdr3_aa: CSVRTGGTEAFF
v_call: TRBV9; j_call: TRBJ1-3; cdr3_aa: CASSTRTPGGSGNTIYF
v_call: TRBV27; j_call: TRBJ1-2; cdr3_aa: CATGTGIYGYTF
v_call: TRBV6-5; j_call: TRBJ2-7; cdr3_aa: CASSKVASSYEQYF
v_call: TRBV10-1; j_call: TRBJ2-1; cdr3_aa: CASRRLAGNNEQFF
v_call: TRBV7-2; j_call: TRBJ2-5; cdr3_aa: CASSSDTYQETQYF
v_call: TRBV19; j_call: TRBJ2-1; cdr3_aa: CASSIVARQGDEQFF
v_call: TRBV5-1; j_call: TRBJ1-1; cdr3_aa: CASSLGTGTNTEAFF
v_call: TRBV5-6; j_call: TRBJ2-1; cdr3_aa: CASSWGPNEQFF
v_call: TRBV5-5; j_call: TRBJ2-3; cdr3_aa: CASSLGTGGRGTQYF
v_call: TRBV7-9; j_call: TRBJ2-1; cdr3_aa: CASSLVGLAMSSYNEQFF
v_call: TRBV18; j_call: TRBJ1-1; cdr3_aa: CASSPADGFGTEAFF
v_call: TRBV2; j_call: TRBJ2-7; cdr3_aa: CASRGSLEQYF
v_call: TRBV6-5; j_call: TRBJ2-3; cdr3_aa: CASSYTGPNTDTQYF
v_call: TRBV30; j_call: TRBJ1-4; cdr3_aa: CAWDINEKLFF
v_call: TRBV11-2; j_call: TRBJ2-7; cdr3_aa: CASSLVSQGSYEQYF
v_call: TRBV15; j_call: TRBJ1-1; cdr3_aa: CATSRLDMGFTEAFF
v_call: TRBV18; j_call: TRBJ1-1; cdr3_aa: CASSQTAGTEAFF
v_call: TRBV19; j_call: TRBJ2-7; cdr3_aa: CASSFRRTSPNEQYF
v_call: TRBV7-8; j_call: TRBJ2-3; cdr3_aa: CASSLYTDTQYF
v_call: TRBV15; j_call: TRBJ2-7; cdr3_aa: CATSAKRQGHEQYF